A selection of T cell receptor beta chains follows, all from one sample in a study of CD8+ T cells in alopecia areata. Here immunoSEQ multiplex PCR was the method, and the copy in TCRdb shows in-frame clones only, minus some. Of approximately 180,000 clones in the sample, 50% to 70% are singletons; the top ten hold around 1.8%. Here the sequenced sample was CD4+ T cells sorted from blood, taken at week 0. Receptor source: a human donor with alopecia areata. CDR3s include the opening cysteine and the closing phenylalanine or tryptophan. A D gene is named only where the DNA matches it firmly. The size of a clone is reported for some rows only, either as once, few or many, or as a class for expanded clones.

CDR3: CASSLGSDEQYF
DNA: TGTGCCAGCAGCTTGGGATCGGACGAGCAGTACTTC
V: TRBV5-6
J: TRBJ2-7
size: once
D: NA

CDR3: CASSGSGETQYF
DNA: TGTGCCAGCAGTGGGTCGGGGGAGACCCAGTACTTC
V: TRBV28
J: TRBJ2-5
size: once
D: NA

CDR3: CASSLDLRSEAFF
DNA: TGTGCCAGCAGCTTAGATCTTCGGAGTGAAGCTTTCTTT
V: TRBV7-3
J: TRBJ1-1
size: many
D: NA

CDR3: CAISVGLNTEAFF
DNA: TGTGCCATCAGTGTGGGACTGAACACTGAAGCTTTCTTT
V: TRBV10-3
J: TRBJ1-1
size: once
D: NA

CDR3: CASSPTGDGKTQYF
DNA: TGTGCCAGCAGCCCCACAGGGGACGGGAAGACCCAGTACTTC
V: TRBV7-3
J: TRBJ2-5
size: few
D: TRBD1

CDR3: CSVHRENNEQFF
DNA: TGCAGCGTTCACCGGGAGAACAATGAGCAGTTCTTC
V: TRBV29-1
J: TRBJ2-1
size: NA
D: NA

CDR3: CAWSPSRSGNSNQPQHF
DNA: TGTGCCTGGAGTCCCTCCCGATCCGGCAATAGCAATCAGCCCCAGCATTTT
V: TRBV30
J: TRBJ1-5
size: NA
D: NA

CDR3: CASSLSENSNYEQYF
DNA: TGCGCCAGCAGCTTGTCGGAAAACAGCAACTACGAGCAGTACTTC
V: TRBV5-1
J: TRBJ2-7
size: NA
D: NA

CDR3: CASGLAGQMNTEAFF
DNA: TGTGCTAGTGGTTTGGCGGGACAGATGAACACTGAAGCTTTCTTT
V: TRBV12-5
J: TRBJ1-1
size: NA
D: TRBD1

CDR3: CASSLRVGAGYTF
DNA: TGTGCCAGCAGTTTACGGGTTGGGGCGGGCTACACCTTC
V: TRBV27
J: TRBJ1-2
size: NA
D: NA

CDR3: CASGAGWAFF
DNA: TGTGCCAGCGGAGCGGGCTGGGCTTTCTTT
V: TRBV21-1
J: TRBJ1-1
size: few
D: NA

CDR3: CASSQDLGQGHTDTQYF
DNA: TGCGCCAGCAGCCAAGATCTTGGGCAGGGTCACACAGATACGCAGTATTTT
V: TRBV4-3
J: TRBJ2-3
size: NA
D: NA

CDR3: CSARLTGGQFF
DNA: TGCAGTGCTAGACTTACCGGGGGCCAGTTCTTC
V: TRBV20-1
J: TRBJ2-1
size: NA
D: NA

CDR3: CSVVGTSRTDTQYF
DNA: TGCAGCGTGGTCGGTACTAGCAGGACAGATACGCAGTATTTT
V: TRBV29-1
J: TRBJ2-3
size: NA
D: NA

CDR3: CASSYSATGFYGYTF
DNA: TGTGCCAGCAGTTACTCAGCGACAGGGTTCTATGGCTACACCTTC
V: TRBV6-5
J: TRBJ1-2
size: NA
D: TRBD1

CDR3: CASSPHRSEAFF
DNA: TGTGCCAGCTCACCTCACAGGAGTGAAGCTTTCTTT
V: TRBV18
J: TRBJ1-1
size: NA
D: NA

CDR3: CASSYRVFIYEQYF
DNA: TGTGCCAGCAGCTACAGGGTTTTTATCTACGAGCAGTACTTC
V: TRBV9
J: TRBJ2-7
size: few
D: NA

CDR3: CASSLSLRDSYGYTF
DNA: TGTGCCAGCAGCTTATCGCTCAGGGACAGCTATGGCTACACCTTC
V: TRBV11-2
J: TRBJ1-2
size: NA
D: TRBD1